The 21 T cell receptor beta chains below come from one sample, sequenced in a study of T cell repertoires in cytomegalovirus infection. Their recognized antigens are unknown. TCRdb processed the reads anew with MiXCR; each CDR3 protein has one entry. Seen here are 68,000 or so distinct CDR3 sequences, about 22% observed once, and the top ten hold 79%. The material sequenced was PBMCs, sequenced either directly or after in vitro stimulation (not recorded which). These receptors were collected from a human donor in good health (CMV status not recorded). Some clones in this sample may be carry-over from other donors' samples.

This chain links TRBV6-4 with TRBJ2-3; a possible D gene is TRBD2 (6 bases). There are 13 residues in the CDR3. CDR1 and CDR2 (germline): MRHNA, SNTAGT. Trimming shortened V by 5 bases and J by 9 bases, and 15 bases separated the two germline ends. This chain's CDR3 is CASSSQDYQTQYF. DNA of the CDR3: TGTGCCAGCAGTAGTCAGGACTACCAAACGCAGTATTTT.

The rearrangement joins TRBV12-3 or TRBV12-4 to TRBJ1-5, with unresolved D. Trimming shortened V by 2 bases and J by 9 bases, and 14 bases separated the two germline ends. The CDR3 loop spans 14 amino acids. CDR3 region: CASSLTARGGPQHF. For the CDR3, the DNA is TGTGCCAGCAGTTTAACGGCACGAGGTGGGCCCCAGCATTTT.

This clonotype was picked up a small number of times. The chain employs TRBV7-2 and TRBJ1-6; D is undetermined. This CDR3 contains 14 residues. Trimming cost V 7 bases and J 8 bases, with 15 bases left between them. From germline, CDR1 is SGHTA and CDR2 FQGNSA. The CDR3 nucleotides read TGTGCCAGCAAGAGTTTTGTAAGCGATTCACCCCTCCACTTT. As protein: CASKSFVSDSPLHF.

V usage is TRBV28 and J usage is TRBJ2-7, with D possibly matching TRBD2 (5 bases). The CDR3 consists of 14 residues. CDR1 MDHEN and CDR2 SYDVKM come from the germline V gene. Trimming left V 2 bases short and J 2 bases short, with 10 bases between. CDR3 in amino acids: CASSLGGGTYEQYF. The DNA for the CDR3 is TGTGCCAGCAGTTTAGGCGGAGGAACCTACGAGCAGTACTTC. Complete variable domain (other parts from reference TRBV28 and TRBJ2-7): DVKVTQSSRYLVKRTGEKVFLECVQDMDHENMFWYRQDPGLGLRLIYFSYDVKMKEKGDIPEGYSVSREKKERFSLILESASTNQTSMYLCASSLGGGTYEQYFGPGTRLTVT.

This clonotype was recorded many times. The CDR3 DNA is TGTGCCAGCAGCCGACAGGGATTAAGCACAGATACGCAGTATTTT. Translation gives CASSRQGLSTDTQYF. The V gene is TRBV7-2, the J gene TRBJ2-3; 7 bases match TRBD1. This CDR3 spans 15 amino acids. The J segment lost 0 bases and the V segment lost 5 bases, leaving 5 bases of the junction unmatched. Germline CDR1 reads SGHTA; CDR2 reads FQGNSA. Full variable domain (missing parts from reference TRBV7-2 and TRBJ2-3): GAGVSQSPSNKVTEKGKDVELRCDPISGHTALYWYRQSLGQGLEFLIYFQGNSAPDKSGLPSDRFSAERTGGSVSTLTIQRTQQEDSAVYLCASSRQGLSTDTQYFGPGTRLTVL.

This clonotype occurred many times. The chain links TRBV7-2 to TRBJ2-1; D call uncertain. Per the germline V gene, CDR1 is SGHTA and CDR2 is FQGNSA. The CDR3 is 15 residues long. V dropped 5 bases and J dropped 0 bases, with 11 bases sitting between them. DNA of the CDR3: TGTGCCAGCAGCATACCTAGAAGCTCCTACAATGAGCAGTTCTTC. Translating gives CASSIPRSSYNEQFF. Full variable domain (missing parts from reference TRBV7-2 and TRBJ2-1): GAGVSQSPSNKVTEKGKDVELRCDPISGHTALYWYRQSLGQGLEFLIYFQGNSAPDKSGLPSDRFSAERTGGSVSTLTIQRTQQEDSAVYLCASSIPRSSYNEQFFGPGTRLTVL.

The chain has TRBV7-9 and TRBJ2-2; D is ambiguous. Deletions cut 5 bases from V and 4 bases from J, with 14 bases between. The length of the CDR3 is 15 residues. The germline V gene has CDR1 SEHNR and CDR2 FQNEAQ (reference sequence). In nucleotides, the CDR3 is TGTGCCAGCAGCCGTACTAACGTCCCCACCGGGGAGCTGTTTTTT. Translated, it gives CASSRTNVPTGELFF.

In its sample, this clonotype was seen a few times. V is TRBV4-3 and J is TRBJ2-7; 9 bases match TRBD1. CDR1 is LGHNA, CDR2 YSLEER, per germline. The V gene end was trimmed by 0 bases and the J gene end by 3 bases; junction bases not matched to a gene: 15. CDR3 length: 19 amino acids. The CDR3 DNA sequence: TGCGCCAGCAGCCAAGAGAAGTTTAGGGGACAGGGACGACACTACGAGCAGTACTTC. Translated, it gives CASSQEKFRGQGRHYEQYF.

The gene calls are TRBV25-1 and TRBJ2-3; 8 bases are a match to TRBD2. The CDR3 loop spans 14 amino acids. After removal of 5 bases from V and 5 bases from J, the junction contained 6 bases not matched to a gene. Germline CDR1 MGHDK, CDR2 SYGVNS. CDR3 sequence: CASSKAGARDTQYF. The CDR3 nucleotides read TGTGCCAGCAGTAAAGCGGGAGCGAGAGATACGCAGTATTTT.

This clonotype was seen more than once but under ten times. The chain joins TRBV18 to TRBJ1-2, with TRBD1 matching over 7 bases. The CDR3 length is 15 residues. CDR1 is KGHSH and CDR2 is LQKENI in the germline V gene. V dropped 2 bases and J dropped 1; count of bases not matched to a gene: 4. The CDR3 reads CASSPTGTVNYGYTF. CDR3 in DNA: TGTGCCAGCTCACCAACGGGGACAGTTAACTATGGCTACACCTTC.

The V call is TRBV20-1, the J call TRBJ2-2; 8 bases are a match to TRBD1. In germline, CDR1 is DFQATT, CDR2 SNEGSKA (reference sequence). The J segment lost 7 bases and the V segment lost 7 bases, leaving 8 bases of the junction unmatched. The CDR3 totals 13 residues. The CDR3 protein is CSVRDRSDGELFF. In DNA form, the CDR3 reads TGCAGTGTCAGGGACAGGAGTGACGGGGAGCTGTTTTTT.

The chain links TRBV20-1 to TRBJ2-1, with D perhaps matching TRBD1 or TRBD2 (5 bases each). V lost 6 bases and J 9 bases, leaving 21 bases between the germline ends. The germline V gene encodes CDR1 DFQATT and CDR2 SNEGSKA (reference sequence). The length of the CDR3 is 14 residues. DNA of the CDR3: TGCAGTGCCTTTCTAGGGACGGTACATGGTGAGCAGTTCTTC. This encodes CSAFLGTVHGEQFF.

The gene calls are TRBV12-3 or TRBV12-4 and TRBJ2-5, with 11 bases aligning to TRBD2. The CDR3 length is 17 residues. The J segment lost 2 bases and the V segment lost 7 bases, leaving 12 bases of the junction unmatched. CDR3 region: CASNVGVAGGRQETQYF. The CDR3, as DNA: TGTGCCAGCAACGTTGGGGTAGCGGGAGGGCGACAAGAGACCCAGTACTTC.

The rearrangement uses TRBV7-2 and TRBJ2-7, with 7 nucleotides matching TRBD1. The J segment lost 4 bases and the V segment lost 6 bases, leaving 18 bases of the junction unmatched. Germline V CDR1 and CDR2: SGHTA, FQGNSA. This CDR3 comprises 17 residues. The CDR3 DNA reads TGTGCCAGCAGAGCCGGAATAGGACAGGTCGATCAGTACGAGCAGTACTTC. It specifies CASRAGIGQVDQYEQYF.

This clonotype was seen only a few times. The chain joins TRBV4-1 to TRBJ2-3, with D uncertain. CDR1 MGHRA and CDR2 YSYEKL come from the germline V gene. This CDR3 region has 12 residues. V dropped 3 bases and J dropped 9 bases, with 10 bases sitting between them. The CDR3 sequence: CASSQMMGTQYF. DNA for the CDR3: TGCGCCAGCAGCCAGATGATGGGAACGCAGTATTTT.

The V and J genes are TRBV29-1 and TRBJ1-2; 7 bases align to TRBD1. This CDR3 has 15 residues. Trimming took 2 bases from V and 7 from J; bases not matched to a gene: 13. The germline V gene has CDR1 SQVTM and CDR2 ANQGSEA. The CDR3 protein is CSVETRQGGISGYTF. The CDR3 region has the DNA TGCAGCGTTGAAACTCGTCAGGGGGGGATTAGTGGCTACACCTTC.

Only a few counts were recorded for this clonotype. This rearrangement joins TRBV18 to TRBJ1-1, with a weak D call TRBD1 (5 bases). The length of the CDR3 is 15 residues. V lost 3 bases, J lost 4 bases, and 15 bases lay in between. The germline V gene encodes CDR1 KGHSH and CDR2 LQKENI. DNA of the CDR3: TGTGCCAGCTCACCCCCGTGGGGGGGAGGCACTGAAGCTTTCTTT. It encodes CASSPPWGGGTEAFF.

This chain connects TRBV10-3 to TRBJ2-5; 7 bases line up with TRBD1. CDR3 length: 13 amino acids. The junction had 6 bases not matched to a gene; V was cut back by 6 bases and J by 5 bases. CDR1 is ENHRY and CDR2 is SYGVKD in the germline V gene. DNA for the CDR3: TGTGCCATCAGGCAACAGGGGCTGGAGACCCAGTACTTC. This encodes CAIRQQGLETQYF.

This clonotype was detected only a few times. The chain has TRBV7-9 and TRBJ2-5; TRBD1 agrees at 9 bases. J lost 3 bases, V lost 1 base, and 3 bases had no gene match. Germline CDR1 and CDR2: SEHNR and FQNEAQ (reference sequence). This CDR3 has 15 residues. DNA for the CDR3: TGTGCCAGCAGCTTAGTAGGACAGGGGAAAGAGACCCAGTACTTC. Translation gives CASSLVGQGKETQYF.

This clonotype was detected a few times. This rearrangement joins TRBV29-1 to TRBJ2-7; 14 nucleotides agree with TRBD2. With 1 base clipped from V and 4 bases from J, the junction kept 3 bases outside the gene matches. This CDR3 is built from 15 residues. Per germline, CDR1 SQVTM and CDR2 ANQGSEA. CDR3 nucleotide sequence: TGCAGCGTTGAAGGACTAGCGGGAGGGCCTTACGAGCAGTACTTC. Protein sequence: CSVEGLAGGPYEQYF.

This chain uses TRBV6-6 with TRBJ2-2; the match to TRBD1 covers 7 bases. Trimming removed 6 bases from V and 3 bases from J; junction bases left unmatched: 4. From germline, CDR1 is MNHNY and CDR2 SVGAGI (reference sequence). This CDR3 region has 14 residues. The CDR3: CASRDRRYTGELFF. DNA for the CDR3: TGTGCCAGCAGGGACAGGCGCTACACCGGGGAGCTGTTTTTT.